This entry concerns a single T cell receptor (beta chain). Its antigen is unidentified. Distinct nucleotide sequences in the sample also encode this CDR3. The table came from immunoSEQ multiplex PCR; TCRdb's copy has only in-frame clones and leaves some out. This sample has just under 45,000 clones, with about 94% found just once. The data belong to a study of T cells in tuberculosis. About the research overall: In South Africa, adults with active tuberculosis were compared with IGRA-negative and latently infected IGRA-positive adolescents. General study points: Smaller distances to GMM-specific TCRs suggested their expansion in active tuberculosis.

V lost 6 bases to trimming and J lost 0 bases, with 10 bases between them. Per the germline V gene, CDR1 is SGHTA and CDR2 is FQGNSA. The CDR3 sequence is 14 residues long. Each clinical donor contributed on average approximately 90,000 T cells from unsorted cryopreserved PBMC. The rearrangement links TRBV7-2 to TRBJ2-3; weak D call: TRBD2 (5 bases). The source material was PBMCs. This clonotype was sampled from a donor aged 10-29 years with latent tuberculosis or without tuberculosis infection. Some clones in this sample may be carry-over from other donors' samples. CDR3: CASSLSGSTDTQYF. Here the CDR3 DNA reads TGTGCCAGCAGTTTAAGCGGTAGCACAGATACGCAGTATTTT.